This T cell receptor beta chain comes out of a study of control samples from healthy donors and cancer patients (TCRdb year 2020). The library was produced with the immunoSEQ multiplex PCR assay. What TCRdb holds here is the immuneACCESS table cut down to in-frame rearrangements. Part of the clones is not present; checked against another copy, under half of the missing clones reflect an unresolved V gene, and the others are unexplained. For this sample there are about 150,000 clones; 93% appear just once. In total, the top ten clones hold around 2.4% of the sample. A note on this clone: The antigen it binds to is not known. Nothing much larger sits one base from this clone, and base qualities are not available.

Sequencing used blood. This TCR was recovered from a man over 45 in good health.

The CDR3: CASSSTGGGNTEAFF. The nucleotides read TGTGCCAGTAGTTCGACAGGGGGGGGGAACACTGAAGCTTTCTTT. The chain employs TRBV19 and TRBJ1-1; TRBD1 fits 9 bases in the junction. From V the trimming removes 5 bases and from J it removes 1 base, while the gene matches leave 5 bases of the junction unaccounted for. Reading the germline V gene (reference sequence) gives CDR1 LNHDA and CDR2 SQIVND. The CDR3 runs 15 residues from the cysteine to the phenylalanine. The only DNA kept is the CDR3, 45 bases in frame from the first base.